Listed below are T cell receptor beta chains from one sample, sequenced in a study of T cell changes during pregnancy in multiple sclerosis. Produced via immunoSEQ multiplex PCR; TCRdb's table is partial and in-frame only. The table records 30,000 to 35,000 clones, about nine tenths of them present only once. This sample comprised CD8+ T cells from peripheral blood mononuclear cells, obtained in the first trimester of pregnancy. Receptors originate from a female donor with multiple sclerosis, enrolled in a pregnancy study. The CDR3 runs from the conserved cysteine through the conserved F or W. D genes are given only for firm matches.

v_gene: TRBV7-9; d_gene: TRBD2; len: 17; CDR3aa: CASSLADSGRLADTQYF
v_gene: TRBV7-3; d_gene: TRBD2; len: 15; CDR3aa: CASSLGPSGYNEQFF
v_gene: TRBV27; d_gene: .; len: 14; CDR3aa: CASSLSGDYYEQYF
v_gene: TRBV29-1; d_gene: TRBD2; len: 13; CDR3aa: CSVGLAGYNEQFF
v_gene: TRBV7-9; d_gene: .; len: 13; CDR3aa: CASSFRGGETQYF
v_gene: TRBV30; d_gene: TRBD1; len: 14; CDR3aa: CAWSVGTGDEKLFF
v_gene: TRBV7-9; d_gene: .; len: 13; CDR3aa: CASSPGINQPQHF
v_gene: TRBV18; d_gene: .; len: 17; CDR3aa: CASSPFGGLPNTGELFF
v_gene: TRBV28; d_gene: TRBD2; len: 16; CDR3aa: CASSPLAGVVSETQYF
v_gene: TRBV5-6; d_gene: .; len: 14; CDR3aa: CASSPTGSAYGYTF
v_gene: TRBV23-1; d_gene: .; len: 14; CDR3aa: CASSLRLFRETQYF
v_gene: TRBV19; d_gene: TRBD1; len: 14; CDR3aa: CASSTQGAHQPQHF
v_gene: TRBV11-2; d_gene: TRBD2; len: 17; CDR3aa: CASSFRAMGTSRYEQYF
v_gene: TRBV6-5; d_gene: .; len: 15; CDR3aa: CASSLDYPTYNEQFF
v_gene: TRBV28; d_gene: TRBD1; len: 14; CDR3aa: CASSLTGTNTEAFF
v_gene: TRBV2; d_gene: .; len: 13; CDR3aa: CARSGDTYYGYTF